A selection of T cell receptor beta chains follows, all from one sample in a study of blood T cell repertoires in COVID-19. This table comes from immunoSEQ multiplex PCR, and its TCRdb copy is limited to in-frame clones, with some not included. The table has about 170,000 clones, over 80% seen once. Sequencing used PBMCs or T cells enriched from blood (not recorded which). The receptors come from a woman between 50 and 59 years old who had recovered from COVID-19. Each CDR3 is given with its conserved first and last residue. D genes are given only for firm matches. Size is stated for part of the rows, as once, few or many counts, or as a class when the clone is expanded.

j_call v_call clone_size d_call cdr3_nt cdr3_aa
TRBJ1-1 TRBV6-5 . TRBD1 TGTGCCAGCAGTTCAGGACAGGGGGCGTCGGAAGCTTTCTTT CASSSGQGASEAFF
TRBJ2-1 TRBV11-2 . TRBD2 TGTGCCAGCAGCTTTAGGATTGGGGGGGGGCAGTTCTTC CASSFRIGGGQFF
TRBJ2-1 TRBV6-5 . . TGTGCCAGCAGTTTAATCCGCAATGAGCAGTTCTTC CASSLIRNEQFF
TRBJ2-3 TRBV7-2 . TRBD2 TGTGCCAGCAGCTTCCTAGTGTCGGGGGGGACCATCACAGATACGCAGTATTTT CASSFLVSGGTITDTQYF
TRBJ1-2 TRBV10-2 . . TGCGCCAGCAGTGATGCCGGGGGACCCTATGGCTACACCTTC CASSDAGGPYGYTF
TRBJ2-1 TRBV30 once . TGTGCCTGGAGTGCCCGACTCTACAATGAGCAGTTCTTC CAWSARLYNEQFF
TRBJ1-1 TRBV19 . . TGTGCCAGTAGTATACAGGGGAACACTGAAGCTTTCTTT CASSIQGNTEAFF
TRBJ1-5 TRBV24-1 . TRBD1 TGTGCCACCAGTGACCCGGGACAGGGTAATCAGCCCCAGCATTTT CATSDPGQGNQPQHF
TRBJ1-1 TRBV18 once TRBD1 TGTGCCAGCTCACCGGCCGGGACAGCGGACACTGAAGCTTTCTTT CASSPAGTADTEAFF
TRBJ2-1 TRBV5-4 . TRBD2 TGTGCCAGCAGCTTGGGTCGGGGGTCTAGCGGGAAGAATGAGCAGTTCTTC CASSLGRGSSGKNEQFF
TRBJ1-5 TRBV6-2/TRBV6-3 . TRBD1 TGTGCCAGCAGTCCAACAGACAGGGGTAGCAATCAGCCCCAGCATTTT CASSPTDRGSNQPQHF
TRBJ1-1 TRBV6-5 . . TGTGCCAGCAGTTACGGGGGGGGGATAACTGAAGCTTTCTTT CASSYGGGITEAFF
TRBJ1-4 TRBV19 . . TGTGCCAGTAGTATGCGTGGGGCGGAAAATGAAAAACTGTTTTTT CASSMRGAENEKLFF
TRBJ2-6 TRBV7-8 . . TGTGCCAGCAGCGTACCCCGGGGGGCCAACGTCCTGACTTTC CASSVPRGANVLTF
TRBJ2-5 TRBV7-8 . . TGTGCCAGCAGACGAGGACAGTTTAGTGAAGAGACCCAGTACTTC CASRRGQFSEETQYF
TRBJ2-3 TRBV6-4 . TRBD2 TGTGCCAGCAGCGCCGGACTAGCGGGAGGCACAGATACGCAGTATTTT CASSAGLAGGTDTQYF
TRBJ1-3 TRBV6-5 . . TGTGCCAGCAGTCCTGGGGCAACTGGAAACACCATATATTTT CASSPGATGNTIYF
TRBJ1-1 TRBV19 . . TGTGCCAGCCTACTGGACAGGAACACTGAAGCTTTCTTT CASLLDRNTEAFF
TRBJ1-5 TRBV29-1 . . TGCAGCGTCGGGGGGACAAGGAATCAGCCCCAGCATTTT CSVGGTRNQPQHF
TRBJ1-2 TRBV5-4 . . TGTGCCAGCAGCCCGGACAGTAACTATGGCTACACCTTC CASSPDSNYGYTF
TRBJ2-4 TRBV4-3 . . TGCGCCAGCAGCCATCAGGCAGGGGTGTCTCAAGGGGCCAAAAACATTCAGTACTTC CASSHQAGVSQGAKNIQYF
TRBJ1-2 TRBV19 . TRBD1 TGTGCCAGTAGTATACCGACAGGGGGCAGTAACTATGGCTACACCTTC CASSIPTGGSNYGYTF
TRBJ2-1 TRBV7-3 once TRBD2 TGTGCCAGCAGGGGAGGACTAGATGATCTGTTCTTC CASRGGLDDLFF
TRBJ1-2 TRBV7-2 . . TGTGCCAGCAGCCCCGACCGACAGACCAACTATGGCTACACCTTC CASSPDRQTNYGYTF
TRBJ2-1 TRBV20-1 . . TGCAGTGCTAGTGGGGAGTCCTACAATGAGCAGTTCTTC CSASGESYNEQFF
TRBJ1-2 TRBV12-3/TRBV12-4 once . TGTGCCAGCGTCGGAGGGGCCTATGGCTACACCTTC CASVGGAYGYTF
TRBJ1-5 TRBV28 . . TGTGCCAGCCAATCGCCGAGCCAGGGATACAATCAGCCCCAGCATTTT CASQSPSQGYNQPQHF
TRBJ1-2 TRBV27 once TRBD1 TGTGCCAGCAAACCCTTCGGCAGGGGGCATGGCTACACCTTC CASKPFGRGHGYTF
TRBJ1-4 TRBV27 once . TGTGCCAGCAGACCCACAATCGGTAGGTCAGCGGAAAAACTGTTTTTT CASRPTIGRSAEKLFF
TRBJ2-1 TRBV4-2 . TRBD2 TGTGCCAGCAGCCGAACGACCGGGACTAGCGGGGGCGTTTACAATGAGCAGTTCTTC CASSRTTGTSGGVYNEQFF
TRBJ1-5 TRBV6-5 . . TGTGCCAGCAGTTACTCTGAGGGGGGGAGTCAGCCCCAGCATTTT CASSYSEGGSQPQHF
TRBJ1-3 TRBV30 . . TGTGCCTGGAGTTTTCTCTCTGGAAACACCATATATTTT CAWSFLSGNTIYF
TRBJ1-2 TRBV6-5 . TRBD1 TGTGCCACCTCCTACCGGGACAGGGGCTACACCTTC CATSYRDRGYTF
TRBJ2-3 TRBV7-9 . . TGTGCCAGCAGCTTGGGGAGGGGGTCAGATACGCAGTATTTT CASSLGRGSDTQYF
TRBJ1-2 TRBV30 . . TGTGCCTGGAGTCCGGTCGGTACGGGCTATGGCTACACCTTC CAWSPVGTGYGYTF
TRBJ2-3 TRBV7-2 . TRBD2 TGTGCCAGCAGCTTAGGTCCGCTAGCGGGCACAGATACGCAGTATTTT CASSLGPLAGTDTQYF
TRBJ2-2 TRBV5-6 . . TGTGCCAGCAGCTTCCGGTGGGAGCCCACCACCGGGGAGCTGTTTTTT CASSFRWEPTTGELFF
TRBJ1-1 TRBV19 . . TGTGCCAGTAGTATAGTTGCAGGGGACACTGAAGCTTTCTTT CASSIVAGDTEAFF
TRBJ2-2 TRBV5-4 many TRBD2 TGTGCCAGCAGCCCGGGGACTAGCGGGGTTGTGGCCGGGGAGCTGTTTTTT CASSPGTSGVVAGELFF
TRBJ1-2 TRBV5-8 many . TGTGCCAGCAGCTCTACAGTAAATCAAGCTTCTGACTATGGCTACACCTTC CASSSTVNQASDYGYTF
TRBJ1-1 TRBV5-4 . TRBD1 TGTGCCAGCAGCTTGCCCAGGGGGCGAAAAACTGAAGCTTTCTTT CASSLPRGRKTEAFF
TRBJ2-2 TRBV11-3 . TRBD1 TGTGCCAGCAGCACCGGGACAGCCACCGGGGAGCTGTTTTTT CASSTGTATGELFF
TRBJ1-2 TRBV10-3 few . TGTGCCATCAGTTTGGGAGGGCTTGGCTACACCTTC CAISLGGLGYTF
TRBJ1-3 TRBV10-3 . . TGTGCCGTTGGGGAGTCTGGAAACACCATATATTTT CAVGESGNTIYF
TRBJ1-2 TRBV28 . . TGTGCCAGCAGTTTCACTTCCTCCTACGGCTACACCTTC CASSFTSSYGYTF
TRBJ1-1 TRBV5-6 . . TGTGCCAGCAGCCCTCCGGGGTGGGGACTGAGGACTGAAGCTTTCTTT CASSPPGWGLRTEAFF
TRBJ1-5 TRBV28 . . TGTGCCAGCATGGGGCCAAGGGGCAATCAGCCCCAGCATTTT CASMGPRGNQPQHF
TRBJ1-2 TRBV6-6 . TRBD1 TGTGCCAGCAGAGCCGGGACAGGGAAAGATGGCTACACCTTC CASRAGTGKDGYTF
TRBJ1-2 TRBV28 once . TGTGCCAGCACCCCTAAAGCGTATGGCTACACCTTC CASTPKAYGYTF
TRBJ2-3 TRBV7-9 . TRBD2 TGTGCCAGCAGCTTATCCCCGGGAGGGCCTACCACAGATACGCAGTATTTT CASSLSPGGPTTDTQYF
TRBJ2-1 TRBV30 once TRBD2 TGTGCCTGGACCGGGACTAGCGGGGGGGGGTACAATGAGCAGTTCTTC CAWTGTSGGGYNEQFF
TRBJ1-2 TRBV13 . . TGTGCCAGCAGCTTAGGCCCGCAGAACTATGGCTACACCTTC CASSLGPQNYGYTF
TRBJ1-1 TRBV28 few . TGTGCCAGCAGTTTATTCTTAGGCAGGCTCAACACTGAAGCTTTCTTT CASSLFLGRLNTEAFF